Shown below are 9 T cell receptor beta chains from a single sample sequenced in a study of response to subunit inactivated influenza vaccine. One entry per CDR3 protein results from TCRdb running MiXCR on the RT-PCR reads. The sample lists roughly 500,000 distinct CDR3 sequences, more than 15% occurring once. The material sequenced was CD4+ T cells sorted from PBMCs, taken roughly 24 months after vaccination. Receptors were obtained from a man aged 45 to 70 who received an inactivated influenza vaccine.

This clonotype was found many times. The CDR3 nucleotides read TGTGCCAGCAGTTTGGGAGACCACTCTGGGGAGACCCAGTACTTC. Protein product: CASSLGDHSGETQYF. The rearrangement joins TRBV28 to TRBJ2-5; D may be TRBD2 (5 bases). The CDR3 consists of 15 residues. Trimming cost V 3 bases and J 5 bases, with 16 bases left between them. The germline gives CDR1 MDHEN, CDR2 SYDVKM.

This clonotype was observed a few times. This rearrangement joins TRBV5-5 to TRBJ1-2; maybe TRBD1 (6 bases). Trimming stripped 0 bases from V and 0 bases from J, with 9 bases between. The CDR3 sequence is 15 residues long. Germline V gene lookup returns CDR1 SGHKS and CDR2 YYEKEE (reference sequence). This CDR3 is CASSLEGGTNYGYTF. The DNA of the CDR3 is TGTGCCAGCAGCTTGGAGGGGGGAACTAACTATGGCTACACCTTC. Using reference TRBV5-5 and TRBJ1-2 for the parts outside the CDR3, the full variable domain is DAGVTQSPTHLIKTRGQQVTLRCSPISGHKSVSWYQQVLGQGPQFIFQYYEKEERGRGNFPDRFSARQFPNYSSELNVNALLLGDSALYLCASSLEGGTNYGYTFGSGTRLTVV.

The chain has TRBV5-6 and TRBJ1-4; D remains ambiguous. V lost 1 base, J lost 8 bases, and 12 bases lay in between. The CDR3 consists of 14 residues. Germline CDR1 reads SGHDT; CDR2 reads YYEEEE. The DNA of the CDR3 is TGTGCCAGCAGCTTGAACCTACTCCGCGAAAAACTGTTTTTT. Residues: CASSLNLLREKLFF.

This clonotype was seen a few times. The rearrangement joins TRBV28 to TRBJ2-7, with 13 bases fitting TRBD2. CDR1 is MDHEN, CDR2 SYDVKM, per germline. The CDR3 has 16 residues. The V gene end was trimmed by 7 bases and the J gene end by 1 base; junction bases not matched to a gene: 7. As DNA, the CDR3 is TGTGCCAGCATCGGTCGGGGACTAGCGGGGTCCTACGAGCAGTACTTC. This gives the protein CASIGRGLAGSYEQYF.

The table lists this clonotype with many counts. The CDR3 DNA sequence: TGTGCCAGCACTTCGGGACAGGGGAGCAATCAGCCCCAGCATTTT. Protein sequence: CASTSGQGSNQPQHF. The chain combines TRBV6-5 with TRBJ1-5; 10 nucleotides match TRBD1. V dropped 7 bases and J dropped 1; count of bases not matched to a gene: 4. Germline V gene data show CDR1 as MNHEY and CDR2 as SVGAGI. This CDR3 has 15 residues.

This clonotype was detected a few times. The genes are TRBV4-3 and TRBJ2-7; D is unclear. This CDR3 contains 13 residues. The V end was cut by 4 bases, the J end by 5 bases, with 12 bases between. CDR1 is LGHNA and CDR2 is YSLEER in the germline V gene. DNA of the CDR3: TGCGCCAGCAGCCCACGTACACGGGACGAGCAGTACTTC. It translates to CASSPRTRDEQYF.

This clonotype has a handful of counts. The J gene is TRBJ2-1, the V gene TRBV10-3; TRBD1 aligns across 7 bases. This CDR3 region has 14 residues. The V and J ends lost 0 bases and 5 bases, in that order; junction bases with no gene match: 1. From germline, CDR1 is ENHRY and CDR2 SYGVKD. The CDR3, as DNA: TGTGCCATCAGTGAGTCGGGACAGCACAATGAGCAGTTCTTC. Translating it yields CAISESGQHNEQFF.

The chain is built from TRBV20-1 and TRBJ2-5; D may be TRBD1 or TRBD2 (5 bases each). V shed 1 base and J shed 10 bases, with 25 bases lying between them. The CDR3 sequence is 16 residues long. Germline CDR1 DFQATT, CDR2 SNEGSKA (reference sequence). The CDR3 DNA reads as TGCAGTGCTAGAGTAGGGACCGCCAAAGGAGGAACGGACCAGTACTTC. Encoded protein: CSARVGTAKGGTDQYF.

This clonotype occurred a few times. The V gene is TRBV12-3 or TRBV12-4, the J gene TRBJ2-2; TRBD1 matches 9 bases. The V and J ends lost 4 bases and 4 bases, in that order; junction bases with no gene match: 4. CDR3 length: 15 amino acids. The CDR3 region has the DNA TGTGCCAGCAGTTACAGACAGGGGGGCACCGGGGAGCTGTTTTTT. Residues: CASSYRQGGTGELFF.